The next 18 T cell receptor beta chains were all read from a single sample in a study of T cells after yellow fever vaccination. In TCRdb, the 5' RACE reads were re-called with MiXCR into one record per CDR3 protein. The data show hundreds of thousands of distinct CDR3 sequences, 18% seen once. The sample consisted of PBMCs, taken before the yellow fever booster vaccination. These receptor sequences come from a man aged 18 to 30 who received the YFV17D yellow fever vaccine.

This clonotype showed up just once. V and J are TRBV12-3 or TRBV12-4 and TRBJ1-5; D not resolved. The CDR3 is 14 amino acids. Trimming left V 5 bases short and J 3 bases short, with 11 bases between. CDR3 in amino acids: CASSQTKYNQPQHF. The CDR3 DNA sequence: TGTGCCAGCAGTCAAACTAAGTACAATCAGCCCCAGCATTTT.

The CDR3 sequence is CASGEVRHTEAFF. CDR3 in DNA: TGTGCCAGCGGAGAGGTACGGCACACTGAAGCTTTCTTT. The chain combines TRBV6-5 with TRBJ1-1; no reliable D call. V was pared by 8 bases and J by 3 bases, with 13 bases between. Germline V lookup: CDR1 MNHEY, CDR2 SVGAGI. This CDR3 comprises 13 residues.

This clonotype was seen many times. This rearrangement joins TRBV5-6 to TRBJ2-7; tentatively, D is TRBD1 (5 bases). Looked up from germline, CDR1 is SGHDT and CDR2 is YYEEEE. Trimming cost V 1 base and J 7 bases, with 18 bases left between them. The CDR3 contains 15 residues. The CDR3 region has the DNA TGTGCCAGCAGCTTGATCGCAGGGAACCCTACGGAGCAGTACGTC. The encoded protein is CASSLIAGNPTEQYV.

In this sample, this clonotype turned up many times. The chain recombines TRBV5-6 with TRBJ1-2, with no clear D. V was cut by 1 base and J by 7 bases, with 17 bases left in between. The V gene's germline CDR1 is SGHDT and CDR2 YYEEEE. This CDR3 region has 15 residues. The CDR3 DNA reads as TGTGCCAGCAGCTTGTTGGGCGGAATGGGTTTTGGCTACACCTTC. Translation: CASSLLGGMGFGYTF.

This clonotype was counted between two and nine times. CDR3 coding DNA: TGCGCCAGCAGTGAGTCGAGAGAGACCCAGTACTTC. Protein: CASSESRETQYF. The chain uses TRBV10-2 and TRBJ2-5, with D hard to call. The germline V gene has CDR1 WSHSY and CDR2 SAAADI. V lost 0 bases, J lost 4 bases, and 3 bases lay in between. CDR3 length equals 12 residues.

With regard to this clonotype: Compared with germline, one end of the junction differs, possibly owing to a read error. The chain recombines TRBV7-2 with TRBJ2-5, with TRBD2 identical over 14 bases. Looked up from germline, CDR1 is SGHTA and CDR2 is FQGNSA. This CDR3 has 14 amino acids. The CDR3 loop is CASSGGTSGGPISF. CDR3 bases: TGTGCCAGCAGCGGCGGGACTAGCGGGGGACCAATATCCTTC. Based on the CDR3 plus reference TRBV7-2 and TRBJ2-5, the full variable domain is GAGVSQSPSNKVTEKGKDVELRCDPISGHTALYWYRQSLGQGLEFLIYFQGNSAPDKSGLPSDRFSAERTGGSVSTLTIQRTQQEDSAVYLCASSGGTSGGPISFGPGTRLLVL.

This clonotype was counted a few times. CDR3 bases: TGCGCCAGCAGCTTGACTAGCGGGGGGGCAGATACGCAGTATTTT. Translation gives CASSLTSGGADTQYF. This sequence joins TRBV5-1 and TRBJ2-3; 13 bases line up with TRBD2. Germline trimming cut 1 base from V and 4 bases from J; bases unmatched to any gene: 0. CDR1 SGHRS and CDR2 YFSETQ come from the germline V gene. The CDR3 is made up of 15 amino acids.

This clonotype was detected ten times or more. CDR3 bases: TGTGCCAGCAGCCCGGGACAGGGGTTTCTTACCGAGGCCCAGTACTTC. This translates into CASSPGQGFLTEAQYF. The V call is TRBV9, the J call TRBJ2-5, with 10 bases fitting TRBD1. This CDR3 has 16 amino acids. Per germline, CDR1 SGDLS and CDR2 YYNGEE. Unmatched junction bases numbered 15, after V lost 4 bases and J lost 9 bases.

The V call is TRBV12-3 or TRBV12-4, the J call TRBJ1-2; 8 bases are shared with TRBD1. CDR3 length: 14 amino acids. V lost 8 bases to trimming and J lost 4 bases; unmatched junction nucleotides: 9. The CDR3 nucleotides are TGTGCCAGCCTTAGCCAGGGGGCCTCCTATGGCTACACCTTC. Its protein product is CASLSQGASYGYTF.

The chain has TRBV4-3 and TRBJ2-1; D not resolved. Germline lookup yields CDR1 LGHNA and CDR2 YSLEER. The CDR3 length is 16 residues. V lost 1 base, J lost 0 bases, and 10 bases lay in between. CDR3 nucleotides: TGCGCCAGCAGCCAAGGTCTGCTTGTCTCCTACAATGAGCAGTTCTTC. Amino acids: CASSQGLLVSYNEQFF.

The chain combines TRBV12-3 or TRBV12-4 with TRBJ2-5, with D possibly being TRBD1 (6 bases). Deletions cut 4 bases from V and 7 bases from J, with 22 bases between. This CDR3 region has 16 residues. The CDR3 here is CASSSIGQPASGTQYF. CDR3 nucleotide sequence: TGTGCCAGCAGTTCCATTGGACAGCCGGCCTCCGGGACCCAGTACTTC.

The chain is built from TRBV6-1 and TRBJ1-1; D ambiguous. The germline V and J ends were trimmed by 2 bases and 9 bases, with 16 bases remaining between them. This CDR3 comprises 14 residues. Germline lookup yields CDR1 MNHNS and CDR2 SASEGT. As DNA, the CDR3 is TGTGCCAGCAGTGAAAGGTTGGGCGCGGTCCAAGCTTTCTTT. Translating gives CASSERLGAVQAFF.

This clonotype was detected ten times or more. The genes are TRBV20-1 and TRBJ2-5, with 9 nucleotides matching TRBD1. V lost 6 bases, J lost 4 bases, and 6 bases stayed unmatched. CDR1 and CDR2 from the germline V gene are DFQATT and SNEGSKA (reference sequence). The CDR3 spans 13 residues. The CDR3 region is CSATDRGGETQYF. CDR3 sequence (DNA): TGCAGTGCCACGGACAGGGGAGGAGAGACCCAGTACTTC.

V usage is TRBV2 and J usage is TRBJ2-7; D not resolved. CDR3 length: 14 amino acids. V lost 4 bases and J lost 0, with 10 bases in between. Germline CDR1 is SNHLY and CDR2 is FYNNEI. CDR3 in amino acids: CASSVVRLSYEQYF. DNA of the CDR3: TGTGCCAGCAGTGTTGTCAGGCTCTCCTACGAGCAGTACTTC.

This clonotype showed up just a few times. The chain carries TRBV7-6 and TRBJ2-1, with 8 bases that match TRBD2. Germline assignment: CDR1 SGHVS and CDR2 FNYEAQ. The CDR3 consists of 16 residues. V shed 1 base, J shed 9 bases, and the junction held 11 bases outside the gene matches. CDR3 sequence reads: CASSLVPAGGRGEQFF. As DNA, the CDR3 is TGTGCCAGCAGCTTAGTTCCGGCGGGGGGCCGGGGTGAGCAGTTCTTC.

The V call is TRBV5-1, the J call TRBJ1-6; no clear D. This CDR3 contains 16 residues. Trimming removed 1 base at V and 7 bases at J, with 15 bases between. Germline assignment: CDR1 SGHRS and CDR2 YFSETQ. The CDR3 sequence is CASSLFGSSANSPLHF. The CDR3 nucleotides are TGCGCCAGCAGCTTGTTCGGGAGTTCAGCGAATTCACCCCTCCACTTT.

The CDR3 DNA follows: TGTGCCAGCAGCTTGGCGGGGAGGGACATTCAGTACTTC. It is translated as CASSLAGRDIQYF. The J gene is TRBJ2-4, the V gene TRBV5-5, with 7 bases lining up with TRBD2. V was clipped by 0 bases and J by 8 bases; unmatched bases: 2. CDR3 size: 13 residues. Per germline, CDR1 SGHKS and CDR2 YYEKEE (reference sequence).

This clonotype occurred many times. J is TRBJ1-2 and V is TRBV6-5; perhaps TRBD1 as D (6 bases). Looked up from germline, CDR1 is MNHEY and CDR2 is SVGAGI. This CDR3 is built from 13 residues. Trimming left V 4 bases short and J 4 bases short, with 10 bases between. CDR3: CASSSTGSYGYTF. CDR3 nucleotide sequence: TGTGCCAGCAGTTCGACAGGTTCCTATGGCTACACCTTC.